Listed below are T cell receptor beta chains from one sample, sequenced in a study of OX40 agonist ivuxolimab in advanced cancers. Here immunoSEQ multiplex PCR was the method, and the copy in TCRdb shows in-frame clones only, minus some. The data show around 49,000 clones, 80% to 90% seen once. The input for sequencing was CD4+ or CD8+ T cells sorted from blood, taken in a trial of the OX40 agonist ivuxolimab. All receptors derive from an adult with an advanced solid tumor such as melanoma, head and neck, liver or kidney cancer. CDR3s leave out the opening cysteine and the closing phenylalanine or tryptophan.

j_gene,v_gene,CDR3aa
TRBJ2-5,TRBV10-3,AISEPGIETQY
TRBJ2-7,TRBV19,ASSILAGDDEQY
TRBJ2-7,TRBV7-2,ASSLAYGYEQY
TRBJ1-5,TRBV30,AWSTHEPGQPQH
TRBJ2-7,TRBV28,ASSVRDNYSYEQY
TRBJ2-5,TRBV5-1,ASSLRSETQY
TRBJ2-2,TRBV7-7,ASSSQGGADYTGELF
TRBJ2-7,TRBV4-3,ASSQGTGVYEQY
TRBJ2-2,TRBV30,AWTGGGRGELF
TRBJ2-7,TRBV5-4,ASSSGRLVSYEQY
TRBJ1-2,TRBV18,ASSPPTNPAHGYT
TRBJ2-1,TRBV30,AWSSGQGGNEQF
TRBJ1-1,TRBV29-1,SVYWDTEAF
TRBJ1-2,TRBV27,ASSLRGTANYGYT
TRBJ1-3,TRBV6-1,ASSEYIGGGNTIY
TRBJ1-2,TRBV15,ATSRDRTRAYGYT
TRBJ1-1,TRBV30,AWSVLTVNTEAF
TRBJ2-7,TRBV27,ASSLSRSQSYEQY
TRBJ1-1,TRBV5-8,ASSLELGVSLEAF
TRBJ2-5,TRBV11-3,ASSSPWEEGGETQY
TRBJ2-2,TRBV10-3,AISERTGELF
TRBJ1-1,TRBV28,ASSTARELNTEAF
TRBJ2-4,TRBV7-2,ASSLGPGLAKNIQY
TRBJ1-2,TRBV7-9,ASSPTNYGYT
TRBJ2-3,TRBV6-4,ASSDGTGYADTQY
TRBJ2-3,TRBV6-9,ASSRDRGNSTDTQY
TRBJ1-1,TRBV15,ATSRDRVVTEAF
TRBJ2-1,TRBV27,ASSLLGDRDAHEQF
TRBJ1-4,TRBV4-2,ASSQERGPSTNEKLF
TRBJ2-3,TRBV9,ASSGRALDPPDTQY
TRBJ1-1,TRBV5-8,ASSLARVNTEAF
TRBJ1-1,TRBV7-3,ASSLNPGGNTEAF
TRBJ2-7,TRBV7-9,ASSYATGTGHEQY
TRBJ1-1,TRBV7-3,ASSLNPGADTEAF
TRBJ2-1,TRBV9,ASSYWDDNEQF